Listed here are 30 T cell receptor beta chains from one sample, sequenced in a study of cytomegalovirus exposure and HLA in healthy donors. This PCR relied on a set of 60 Vbeta primers and 13 Jbeta primers. Assay: immunoSEQ multiplex PCR; the TCRdb copy retains only in-frame clones and omits some. The repertoire holds about 180,000 clones, with about four fifths as singletons. The sample was PBMCs. These receptors were obtained from a woman aged 50 to 60 in good health and CMV-seronegative.

The chain combines TRBV28 with TRBJ2-1, with 8 bases fitting TRBD2. Trimming at V came to 0 bases and at J to 5 bases, leaving 6 bases not matched to a gene. Germline values: CDR1 MDHEN, CDR2 SYDVKM. The CDR3 is 16 amino acids. CDR3 DNA: TGTGCCAGCAGTTTATGGCGGGGGGATTTGAACAATGAGCAGTTCTTC. This codes for CASSLWRGDLNNEQFF.

CDR3 protein: CASSPQPQGNYGYTF. The CDR3 DNA reads as TGTGCCAGCTCACCACAACCTCAGGGTAACTATGGCTACACCTTC. The V and J genes are TRBV18 and TRBJ1-2, with D maybe TRBD1 (5 bases). CDR1 KGHSH and CDR2 LQKENI come from the germline V gene. V lost 1 base and J lost 1, with 10 bases in between. The CDR3 consists of 15 residues.

This clone was detected a few times. This chain links TRBV15 with TRBJ1-1; possibly TRBD1 for D (5 bases). This CDR3 region has 16 residues. Trimming shortened V by 3 bases and J by 1 base, and 15 bases separated the two germline ends. Germline V gene lookup returns CDR1 LNHNV and CDR2 YYDKDF (reference sequence). The CDR3 here is CATSSLYRIGNTEAFF. Here the CDR3 DNA reads TGTGCCACCAGCAGCCTTTACAGGATCGGGAACACTGAAGCTTTCTTT.

The V and J genes are TRBV10-2 and TRBJ2-7; possibly TRBD1 for D (6 bases). The CDR3 totals 12 residues. V lost 5 bases, J lost 2 bases, and 7 bases lay in between. CDR1 and CDR2 from the germline V gene are WSHSY and SAAADI. As DNA, the CDR3 is TGCGCCAGCAGTCAGGGGACCTACGAGCAGTACTTC. It yields the protein CASSQGTYEQYF.

The V and J genes are TRBV7-9 and TRBJ2-3; 8 bases map to TRBD2. V lost 2 bases to trimming and J lost 5 bases; unmatched junction nucleotides: 9. CDR3 length equals 16 residues. CDR1 is SEHNR, CDR2 FQNEAQ, per germline (reference sequence). The CDR3 bases are TGTGCCAGCAGCTTATCAATCGGGGGGGATAGAGATACGCAGTATTTT. This translates into CASSLSIGGDRDTQYF. The full variable domain, with the rest looked up from reference TRBV7-9 and TRBJ2-3, is DTGVSQNPRHKITKRGQNVTFRCDPISEHNRLYWYRQTLGQGPEFLTYFQNEAQLEKSRLLSDRFSAERPKGSFSTLEIQRTEQGDSAMYLCASSLSIGGDRDTQYFGPGTRLTVL.

This chain connects TRBV6-4 to TRBJ1-2, with unresolved D. The CDR3 has 13 residues. The V end was cut by 4 bases, the J end by 2 bases, with 8 bases between. In germline, CDR1 is MRHNA, CDR2 SNTAGT. CDR3 amino acids: CASSATANYGYTF. In nucleotides, the CDR3 is TGTGCCAGCAGTGCTACAGCCAACTATGGCTACACCTTC.

The chain recombines TRBV13 with TRBJ2-7; D gene ambiguous. The V gene lost 5 bases and the J gene lost 7 bases, with 24 bases spanning the gap. This CDR3 has 16 amino acids. Germline V gives CDR1 PRHDT, CDR2 FYEKMQ (reference sequence). CDR3 DNA: TGTGCCAGCAGCCTCCCCACGCTTGGTCCCCCTAGTGAGCAGTACTTC. As protein: CASSLPTLGPPSEQYF.

The chain uses TRBV6-1 and TRBJ1-6, with TRBD1 as a possible D gene (6 bases). The CDR3 is made up of 16 amino acids. CDR1 is MNHNS and CDR2 is SASEGT in the germline V gene. V lost 3 bases and J 10 bases, leaving 19 bases between the germline ends. The CDR3: CASSDLGRGGESPLHF. CDR3 coding DNA: TGTGCCAGCAGTGATCTAGGTAGGGGGGGTGAATCACCCCTCCACTTT.

The table lists this clone with a count of one. This chain connects TRBV5-4 to TRBJ2-5; 9 bases map to TRBD1. Trimming removed 3 bases from V and 5 bases from J; junction bases left unmatched: 8. Germline lookup yields CDR1 SGHNT and CDR2 YYREEE (reference sequence). The CDR3 extends over 15 amino acids. CDR3 bases: TGTGCCAGCAGCTCGGGGGGACAGGGCCAGGAGACCCAGTACTTC. This codes for CASSSGGQGQETQYF.

The gene calls are TRBV9 and TRBJ1-5; 7 nucleotides align to TRBD1. The J segment lost 3 bases and the V segment lost 2 bases, leaving 5 bases of the junction unmatched. This CDR3 is built from 15 residues. Germline V CDR1 and CDR2: SGDLS, YYNGEE. The CDR3 nucleotides read TGTGCCAGCAGCGTCCAGGGGGGCTTCAATCAGCCCCAGCATTTT. It is translated as CASSVQGGFNQPQHF.

J is TRBJ2-7 and V is TRBV18, with D possibly TRBD1 on 6 matching bases. CDR3 length: 14 residues. CDR1 and CDR2 (germline): KGHSH, LQKENI. The germline V and J ends were trimmed by 5 bases and 0 bases, with 11 bases remaining between them. For the CDR3, the DNA is TGTGCCAGCTCATCAGGGGCAAGCTCCTACGAGCAGTACTTC. Translated, it gives CASSSGASSYEQYF.

J is TRBJ1-6 and V is TRBV4-1; the D is unclear. Trimming stripped 0 bases from V and 6 bases from J, with 12 bases between. The CDR3 has 16 amino acids. Germline V lookup: CDR1 MGHRA, CDR2 YSYEKL. DNA for the CDR3: TGCGCCAGCAGCCAAGATCAGTTAGGAGGTAATTCACCCCTCCACTTT. The encoded protein is CASSQDQLGGNSPLHF.

The sample holds a few counts of this clone. This rearrangement joins TRBV2 to TRBJ1-2, with 8 bases identical to TRBD1. Germline CDR1 SNHLY, CDR2 FYNNEI. J lost 7 bases, V lost 3 bases, and 4 bases had no gene match. This CDR3 has 13 amino acids. CDR3 nucleotides: TGTGCCAGCAGTGAGTCAGGGGGCGCTGGCTACACCTTC. Residues: CASSESGGAGYTF.

V is TRBV28 and J is TRBJ1-1; 7 nucleotides agree with TRBD1. The CDR3 covers 14 residues. V shed 5 bases, J shed 3 bases, and the junction held 6 bases outside the gene matches. Germline-derived CDR1 and CDR2 are MDHEN and SYDVKM. The CDR3 spells CASSLRQGDTEAFF. The CDR3, as DNA: TGTGCCAGCAGTCTCCGCCAGGGGGACACTGAAGCTTTCTTT.

The V and J genes are TRBV11-2 and TRBJ2-2; D possibly corresponds to TRBD1 (6 bases). V was clipped by 1 base and J by 5 bases, with 14 bases between them. This CDR3 spans 16 amino acids. The germline V gene has CDR1 SGHAT and CDR2 FQNNGV. Here the CDR3 reads CASSLVSGAGTGELFF. In DNA, the CDR3 is TGTGCCAGCAGCTTAGTATCAGGGGCCGGAACCGGGGAGCTGTTTTTT.

This clone was picked up one time. The chain is built from TRBV28 and TRBJ2-3; tentative D call: TRBD1 (6 bases). Germline V gene lookup returns CDR1 MDHEN and CDR2 SYDVKM. The CDR3 extends over 15 amino acids. Trimming removed 3 bases from V and 4 bases from J, with 14 bases in between. Here the CDR3 reads CASSFRFQGPDTQYF. DNA of the CDR3: TGTGCCAGCAGTTTTAGATTCCAGGGGCCAGATACGCAGTATTTT.

This rearrangement joins TRBV7-6 to TRBJ2-5; 9 positions match TRBD1. Germline CDR1 SGHVS, CDR2 FNYEAQ. CDR3 length: 16 residues. With 4 bases clipped from V and 0 bases from J, the junction kept 6 bases outside the gene matches. CDR3 in DNA: TGTGCCAGCAGCTACGGGACAGGGTGGAACCAAGAGACCCAGTACTTC. The encoded protein is CASSYGTGWNQETQYF.

This clone was found once. The chain uses TRBV4-1 and TRBJ1-3; D ambiguous. This CDR3 region has 15 residues. V lost 3 bases, J lost 0 bases, and 9 bases lay in between. Germline lookup yields CDR1 MGHRA and CDR2 YSYEKL. Here the CDR3 DNA reads TGCGCCAGCAGCCATCCGGTTCGCTCTGGAAACACCATATATTTT. This translates into CASSHPVRSGNTIYF.

The V call is TRBV7-2, the J call TRBJ2-4; TRBD1 matches at 7 bases. The CDR3 covers 13 residues. V dropped 6 bases and J dropped 6; count of bases not matched to a gene: 5. Germline V gene data show CDR1 as SGHTA and CDR2 as FQGNSA. CDR3 sequence reads: CASSPRQGNIQYF. CDR3 nucleotides: TGTGCCAGCAGTCCCCGACAGGGAAACATTCAGTACTTC. Together with reference TRBV7-2 and TRBJ2-4, the CDR3 gives the full variable domain: GAGVSQSPSNKVTEKGKDVELRCDPISGHTALYWYRQSLGQGLEFLIYFQGNSAPDKSGLPSDRFSAERTGGSVSTLTIQRTQQEDSAVYLCASSPRQGNIQYFGAGTRLSVL.

The J gene is TRBJ2-7, the V gene TRBV7-2, with unresolved D. CDR3 size: 13 residues. The germline gives CDR1 SGHTA, CDR2 FQGNSA. Trimming took off 3 bases at V and 0 bases at J, with 6 bases between the two ends. This chain's CDR3 is CASSFRHSYEQYF. Written as DNA, the CDR3 is TGTGCCAGCAGCTTCCGACACTCCTACGAGCAGTACTTC.

The rearrangement joins TRBV4-1 to TRBJ1-4; tentatively, D is TRBD1 (6 bases). This CDR3 comprises 17 residues. Germline V gene lookup returns CDR1 MGHRA and CDR2 YSYEKL. V was shortened by 1 base and J by 6 bases, with 18 bases between the two germline ends. The CDR3, as DNA: TGCGCCAGCAGCCAAGGAGCCTTGGCAGGGGTGGATGAAAAACTGTTTTTT. Encoded protein: CASSQGALAGVDEKLFF.

The V and J genes are TRBV18 and TRBJ2-4; 10 positions agree with TRBD2. The CDR3 consists of 15 residues. With V trimmed by 5 bases and J by 5 bases, 6 bases remained unmatched. The germline V gene has CDR1 KGHSH and CDR2 LQKENI. CDR3 amino acids: CASSKREGRENIQYF. DNA of the CDR3: TGTGCCAGCTCAAAGCGGGAGGGCCGAGAAAACATTCAGTACTTC.

Concerning this clone itself: Compared with germline, one end of the junction differs, possibly owing to a read error. The chain combines TRBV10-3 with TRBJ2-1, with 11 bases that match TRBD2. The CDR3 sequence is 16 residues long. Germline CDR1 reads ENHRY; CDR2 reads SYGVKD. CDR3 DNA: TGTGCCATCAGTGGGACTAGCGGGCTCTCCTACAATGAGCGGTTCTTC. As protein: CAISGTSGLSYNERFF.

J is TRBJ2-1 and V is TRBV6-6; no reliable D call. The V gene's germline CDR1 is MNHNY and CDR2 SVGAGI (reference sequence). Trimming pared 2 bases from V and 0 bases from J, leaving 8 bases between. CDR3 length equals 15 residues. The CDR3 loop is CASSYAVVSYNEQFF. For the CDR3, the DNA is TGTGCCAGCAGTTACGCGGTTGTCTCCTACAATGAGCAGTTCTTC.

This rearrangement joins TRBV27 to TRBJ1-5, with a weak D call TRBD1 (6 bases). This CDR3 contains 14 residues. V was cut by 4 bases and J by 4 bases, with 11 bases left in between. Germline V gives CDR1 MNHEY, CDR2 SMNVEV (reference sequence). CDR3 sequence (DNA): TGTGCCAGCAGTTCCGCGGACAGTAATCAGCCCCAGCATTTT. Residues: CASSSADSNQPQHF.

This chain joins TRBV15 and TRBJ2-5; the match to TRBD1 covers 8 bases. CDR3 size: 15 residues. CDR1 is LNHNV, CDR2 YYDKDF, per germline (reference sequence). The ends lost 1 base at V and 2 bases at J; junction bases unmatched: 3. CDR3 nucleotide sequence: TGTGCCACCAGCAGAGGGGACAGGAGACAAGAGACCCAGTACTTC. This sequence encodes CATSRGDRRQETQYF.

This CDR3 reads CASSLSGTSAYEQYF. DNA for the CDR3: TGTGCCAGCAGTTTATCCGGGACTAGCGCCTACGAGCAGTACTTC. The V call is TRBV28, the J call TRBJ2-7, with 10 bases lining up with TRBD2. V gave up 1 base and J gave up 2 bases; unmatched junction bases: 2. The CDR3 sequence is 15 residues long. CDR1 is MDHEN and CDR2 is SYDVKM in the germline V gene.

This chain connects TRBV10-2 to TRBJ2-7, with 8 bases matching TRBD2. The V segment lost 7 bases and the J segment 0 bases; nucleotides outside the gene matches: 11. CDR1 is WSHSY and CDR2 is SAAADI in the germline V gene. There are 16 residues in the CDR3. CDR3 coding DNA: TGCGCCAGCACTCCGGGGGGGGCACGAAACTCCTACGAGCAGTACTTC. Encoded protein: CASTPGGARNSYEQYF.

J is TRBJ2-5 and V is TRBV13; D ambiguous. The end of the DNA is better explained by TRBJ2-7, so the J call may be wrong. The CDR3 totals 14 residues. Looked up from germline, CDR1 is PRHDT and CDR2 is FYEKMQ (reference sequence). The CDR3 DNA reads TGTGCCAGCAGCTTAACCAATTATGCCTACGAGCAGTACTTC. Protein sequence: CASSLTNYAYEQYF.

This clone was counted a few times. This chain links TRBV27 with TRBJ1-5; possible D gene TRBD1, 5 bases. CDR1 is MNHEY and CDR2 is SMNVEV in the germline V gene (reference sequence). V shed 5 bases and J shed 4 bases, with 9 bases lying between them. This CDR3 comprises 13 residues. CDR3 coding DNA: TGTGCCAGCAGTCCGGACACAAATCAGCCCCAGCATTTT. Translating it yields CASSPDTNQPQHF.